The 9 T cell receptor beta chains given below trace back to one sample, sequenced in a study of T cells in Graves' hyperthyroidism and ophthalmopathy. Amplified regions were TCR beta CDR3 sequences from RNA transcripts. The HTBI primer set drove a first-round RT-PCR of the TCR CDR3. One entry per CDR3 protein, called by TCRdb with MiXCR from the multiplex PCR reads. Of roughly 510,000 distinct CDR3 sequences listed, around 21% are singletons. The sequencing input was blood. The receptor source for this set is a man younger than 35 with Graves' hyperthyroidism.

The sample holds many counts of this clonotype. One junction end disagrees with the germline gene, perhaps due to a read error. The CDR3: CASSLAGTDVFEAFF. CDR3 in DNA: TGTGCCAGCAGCCTAGCCGGGACTGATGTATTTGAAGCTTTCTTT. The rearrangement joins TRBV7-2 to TRBJ1-1; possibly TRBD1 for D (5 bases). CDR3 size: 15 residues. The germline gives CDR1 SGHTA, CDR2 FQGNSA.

This clonotype was detected a few times. DNA of the CDR3: TGCAGTGCTACGGGAGGAGCGGGGGGGCCAGAGACCCAGTACTTC. This sequence encodes CSATGGAGGPETQYF. The chain combines TRBV20-1 with TRBJ2-5, with 10 bases aligning to TRBD2. The CDR3 extends over 15 amino acids. Germline V CDR1 and CDR2: DFQATT, SNEGSKA (reference sequence). V trimming: 4 bases; J trimming: 4 bases; junction bases outside the gene matches: 9.

V usage is TRBV5-5 and J usage is TRBJ2-7; D perhaps matches TRBD2 (6 bases). The germline V gene encodes CDR1 SGHKS and CDR2 YYEKEE (reference sequence). CDR3 length equals 15 residues. Deletions cut 1 base from V and 3 bases from J, with 14 bases between. The CDR3 sequence: CASSLRAGLFYEQYF. The CDR3 nucleotides are TGTGCCAGCAGCTTGCGGGCGGGACTTTTCTACGAGCAGTACTTC.

With respect to this clonotype: A read error may account for a junction end that differs from germline. The V call is TRBV6-2 or TRBV6-3, the J call TRBJ1-1, with D tentatively TRBD1 (5 bases). The CDR3 length is 13 residues. From germline, CDR1 is MNHEY and CDR2 SVGEGT. The CDR3 DNA is TGTGCCTGCAGTTCTAGAGGGGTAACTGAAGCTTTCTTT. Translated: CACSSRGVTEAFF.

In this sample, this clonotype turned up a few times. A read error may account for a junction end that differs from germline. The chain combines TRBV7-9 with TRBJ2-7; no firm D call. Germline CDR1 SEHNR, CDR2 FQNEAQ (reference sequence). This CDR3 has 15 amino acids. The CDR3 reads CAISPWTAPSYEQYF. The CDR3 bases are TGTGCCATCAGCCCATGGACCGCCCCCTCCTACGAGCAGTACTTC.

This clonotype was found a few times. The chain uses TRBV6-1 and TRBJ2-3; 9 bases are shared with TRBD1. CDR3 length: 13 amino acids. Germline V lookup: CDR1 MNHNS, CDR2 SASEGT. V was pared by 6 bases and J by 6 bases, with 4 bases of the junction left unmatched. The CDR3 DNA reads TGTGCCAGCAGAAACAGGGGGCTGGATACGCAGTATTTT. Translating it yields CASRNRGLDTQYF.

This clonotype was recorded at least ten times. J is TRBJ1-2 and V is TRBV5-1; D may be TRBD1 (5 bases). V was pared by 4 bases and J by 8 bases, with 12 bases between. Germline CDR1 reads SGHRS; CDR2 reads YFSETQ. CDR3 length equals 12 residues. DNA for the CDR3: TGCGCCAGCAGCCTCCAGGGCGGGGGCTACACCTTC. Amino acids: CASSLQGGGYTF.

The sample holds many counts of this clonotype. V usage is TRBV27 and J usage is TRBJ1-2; no clear D gene. The germline gives CDR1 MNHEY, CDR2 SMNVEV (reference sequence). The CDR3 length is 18 residues. V was cut by 5 bases and J by 0 bases, with 22 bases left in between. The DNA for the CDR3 is TGTGCCAGCAGTCCCGCGGACCTCATCCCCTTAACTAACTATGGCTACACCTTC. This translates into CASSPADLIPLTNYGYTF.

In its sample, this clonotype was seen many times. The chain couples TRBV12-3 or TRBV12-4 to TRBJ2-7; 11 bases are shared with TRBD1. The CDR3 loop spans 17 amino acids. The V gene end was trimmed by 5 bases and the J gene end by 2 bases; junction bases not matched to a gene: 11. CDR3 sequence (DNA): TGTGCCAGCAGTCACTATACCGCGGGACAGGGGGCCTACGAGCAGTACTTC. Its protein product is CASSHYTAGQGAYEQYF.